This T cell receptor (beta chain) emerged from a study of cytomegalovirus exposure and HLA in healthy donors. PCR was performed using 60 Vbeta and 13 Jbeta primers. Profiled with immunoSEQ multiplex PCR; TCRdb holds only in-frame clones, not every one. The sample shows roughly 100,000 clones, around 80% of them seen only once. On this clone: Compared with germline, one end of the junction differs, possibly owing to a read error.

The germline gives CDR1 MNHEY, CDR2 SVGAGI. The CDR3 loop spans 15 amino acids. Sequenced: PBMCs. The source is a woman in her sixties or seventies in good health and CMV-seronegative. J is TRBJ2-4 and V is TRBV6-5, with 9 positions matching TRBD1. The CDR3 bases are TGTGCCACCAGTGGACAGGGGATGGTCAAAAACATTCAGTACTTC. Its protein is CATSGQGMVKNIQYF.